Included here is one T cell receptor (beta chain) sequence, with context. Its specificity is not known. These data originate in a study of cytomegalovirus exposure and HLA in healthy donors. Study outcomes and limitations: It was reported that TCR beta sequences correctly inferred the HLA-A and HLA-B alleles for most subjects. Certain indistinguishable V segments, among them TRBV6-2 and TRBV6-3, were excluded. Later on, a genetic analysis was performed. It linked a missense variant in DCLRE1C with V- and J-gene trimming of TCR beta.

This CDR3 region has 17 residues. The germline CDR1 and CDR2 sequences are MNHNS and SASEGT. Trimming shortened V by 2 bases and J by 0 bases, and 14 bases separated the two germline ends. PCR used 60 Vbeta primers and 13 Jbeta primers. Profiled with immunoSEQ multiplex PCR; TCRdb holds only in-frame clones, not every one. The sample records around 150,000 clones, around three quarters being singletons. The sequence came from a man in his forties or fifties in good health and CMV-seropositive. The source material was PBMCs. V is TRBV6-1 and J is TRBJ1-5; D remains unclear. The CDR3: CASSEWYRSYSNQPQHF. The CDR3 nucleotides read TGTGCCAGCAGTGAATGGTACAGATCCTATAGCAATCAGCCCCAGCATTTT.